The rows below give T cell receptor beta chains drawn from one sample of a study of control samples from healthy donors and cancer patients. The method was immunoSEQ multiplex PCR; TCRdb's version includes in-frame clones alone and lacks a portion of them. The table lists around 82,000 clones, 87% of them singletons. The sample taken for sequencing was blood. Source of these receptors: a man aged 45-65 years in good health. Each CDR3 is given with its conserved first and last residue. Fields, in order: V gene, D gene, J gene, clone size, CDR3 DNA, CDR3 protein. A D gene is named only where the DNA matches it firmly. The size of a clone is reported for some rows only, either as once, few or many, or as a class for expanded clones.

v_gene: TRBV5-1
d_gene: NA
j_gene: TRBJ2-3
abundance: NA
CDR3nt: TGCGCCAGCAGCCCGGGGACTGGATACACAGATACGCAGTATTTT
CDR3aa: CASSPGTGYTDTQYF

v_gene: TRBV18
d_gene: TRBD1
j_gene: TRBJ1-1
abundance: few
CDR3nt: TGTGCCAGCTCTCGTCTACAGGGGGCCGGGGGCACTGAAGCTTTCTTT
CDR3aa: CASSRLQGAGGTEAFF

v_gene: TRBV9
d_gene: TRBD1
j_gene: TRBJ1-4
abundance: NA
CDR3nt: TGTGCCAGCAGCGTAAGGGGACAGGGAACTAATGAAAAACTGTTTTTT
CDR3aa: CASSVRGQGTNEKLFF

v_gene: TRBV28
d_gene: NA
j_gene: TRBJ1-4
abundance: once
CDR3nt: TGTGCCAGCTCATTGAGGGGCCGTTATGAAAAACTGTTTTTT
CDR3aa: CASSLRGRYEKLFF

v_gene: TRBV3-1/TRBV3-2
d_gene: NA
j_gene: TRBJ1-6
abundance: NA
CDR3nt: TGTGCCAGCAGACGGAGCTCCTATAATTCACCCCTCCACTTT
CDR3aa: CASRRSSYNSPLHF

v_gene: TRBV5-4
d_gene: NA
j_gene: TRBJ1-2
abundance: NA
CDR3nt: TGTGCCAGCAGCTTGGAACTTGTCAACTATGGCTACACCTTC
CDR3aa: CASSLELVNYGYTF

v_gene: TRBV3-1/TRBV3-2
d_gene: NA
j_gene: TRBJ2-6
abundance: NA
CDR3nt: TGTGCCAGCAGCCAACAGGACCACTCTGGGGCCAACGTCCTGACTTTC
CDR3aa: CASSQQDHSGANVLTF

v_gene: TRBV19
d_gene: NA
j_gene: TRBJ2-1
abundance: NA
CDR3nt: TGTGCCAGTAGTTTCCTGACCCCCAATGAGCAGTTCTTC
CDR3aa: CASSFLTPNEQFF

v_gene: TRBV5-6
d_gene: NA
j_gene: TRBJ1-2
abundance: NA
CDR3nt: TGTGCCAGCAGCTTGGTTGTCGGGGCGGGTTATGGCTACACCTTC
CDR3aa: CASSLVVGAGYGYTF

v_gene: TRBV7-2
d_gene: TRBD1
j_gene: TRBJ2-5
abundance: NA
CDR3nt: TGTGCCAGCAGCTTAGACAGGGGGGAGACCCAGTACTTC
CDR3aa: CASSLDRGETQYF

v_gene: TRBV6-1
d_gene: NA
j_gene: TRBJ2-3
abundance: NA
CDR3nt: TGTGCCAGCAGTGAGTTTCACACAGATACGCAGTATTTT
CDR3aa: CASSEFHTDTQYF

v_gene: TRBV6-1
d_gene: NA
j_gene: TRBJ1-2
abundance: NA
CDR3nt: TGTGCCAGCAGTGAAGCGGGAGTAGTTCCACGCTATGGCTACACCTTC
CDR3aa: CASSEAGVVPRYGYTF

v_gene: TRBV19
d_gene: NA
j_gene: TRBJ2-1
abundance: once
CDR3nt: TGTGCCAGTGCCAGGGGTACAGGGATAGTGGATGAGCAGTTCTTC
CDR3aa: CASARGTGIVDEQFF

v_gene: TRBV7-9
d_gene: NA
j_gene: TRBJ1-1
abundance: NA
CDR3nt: TGTGCCAGCAGCCCCGTGAAGGGTTTAATACGGAACACTGAAGCTTTCTTT
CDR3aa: CASSPVKGLIRNTEAFF

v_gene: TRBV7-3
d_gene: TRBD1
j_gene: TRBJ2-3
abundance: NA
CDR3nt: TGTGCCAGCAGCGTAGACAGGGACACAGATACGCAGTATTTT
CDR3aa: CASSVDRDTDTQYF

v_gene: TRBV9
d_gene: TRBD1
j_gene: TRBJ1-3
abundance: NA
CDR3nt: TGTGCCAGCAGCGTAGGTAGGACAGGGGACGGAAACACCATATATTTT
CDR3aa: CASSVGRTGDGNTIYF

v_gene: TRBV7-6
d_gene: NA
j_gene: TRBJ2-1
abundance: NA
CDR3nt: TGTGCCAGCAGCTTTGGCGGGACTTCCTACAATGAGCAGTTCTTC
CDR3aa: CASSFGGTSYNEQFF

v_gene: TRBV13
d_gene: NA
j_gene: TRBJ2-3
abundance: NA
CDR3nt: TGTGCCAGCAGCCTGTCGGACCGAGCGGATACGCAGTATTTT
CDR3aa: CASSLSDRADTQYF

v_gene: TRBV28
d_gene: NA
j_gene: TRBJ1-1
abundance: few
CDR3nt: TGTGCCGTTTCCCAGCCGGTGGGGACTGAAGCTTTCTTT
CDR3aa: CAVSQPVGTEAFF

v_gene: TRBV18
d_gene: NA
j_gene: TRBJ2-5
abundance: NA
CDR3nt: TGTGCCAGCTCGCCCGACAGCGAAGGGCCCCAGTACTTC
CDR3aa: CASSPDSEGPQYF

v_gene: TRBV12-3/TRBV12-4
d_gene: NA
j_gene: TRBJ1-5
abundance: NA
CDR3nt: TGTGCCAGCAGCCACGGGGGTAATCAGCCCCAGCATTTT
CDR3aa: CASSHGGNQPQHF

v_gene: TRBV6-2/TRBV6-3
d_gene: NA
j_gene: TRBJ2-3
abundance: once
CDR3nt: TGTGCCAGCAGTTACGGCCCTGGTAGCCGAGATACGCAGTATTTT
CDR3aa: CASSYGPGSRDTQYF

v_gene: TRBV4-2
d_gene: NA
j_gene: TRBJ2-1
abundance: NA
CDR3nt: TGTGCCAGCAGCCCGGAAAACAATGAGCAGTTCTTC
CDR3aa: CASSPENNEQFF

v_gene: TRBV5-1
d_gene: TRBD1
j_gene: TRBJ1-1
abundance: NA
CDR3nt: TGCGCCAGCAGCTATGGACAGGGGGCGAAAACTGAAGCTTTCTTT
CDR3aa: CASSYGQGAKTEAFF

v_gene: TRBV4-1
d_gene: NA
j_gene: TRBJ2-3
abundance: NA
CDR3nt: TGCGCCAGCAGCCAAGTACTCGGCACAGATACGCAGTATTTT
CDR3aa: CASSQVLGTDTQYF

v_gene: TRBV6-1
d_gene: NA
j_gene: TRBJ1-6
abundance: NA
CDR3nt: TGTGCCAGCAGTGAAAAGGCCACGGGGAATTCACCCCTCCACTTT
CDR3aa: CASSEKATGNSPLHF

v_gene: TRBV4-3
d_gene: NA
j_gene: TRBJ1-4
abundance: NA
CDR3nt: TGCGCCAGCAGCCAAGGACAGTTGAATGAAAAACTGTTTTTT
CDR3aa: CASSQGQLNEKLFF

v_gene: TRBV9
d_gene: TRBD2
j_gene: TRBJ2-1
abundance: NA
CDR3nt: TGTGCCAGCAGCTCGAGACGAGGGACTAGCGGGAGTTATTACAATGAGCAGTTCTTC
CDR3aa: CASSSRRGTSGSYYNEQFF

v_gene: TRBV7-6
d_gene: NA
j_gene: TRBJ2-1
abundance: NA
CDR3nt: TGTGCCAGCAGCTTCACCGCGGGCCTATACAATGAGCAGTTCTTC
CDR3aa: CASSFTAGLYNEQFF

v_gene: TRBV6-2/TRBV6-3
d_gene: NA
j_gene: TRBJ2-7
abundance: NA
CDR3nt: TGTGCCAGCAGCCCATCCTACGAGCAGTACTTC
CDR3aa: CASSPSYEQYF

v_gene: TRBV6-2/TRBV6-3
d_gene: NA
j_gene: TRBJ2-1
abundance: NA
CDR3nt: TGTGCCAGCAGTTACTCGGGGGGGCCCTACAATGAGCAGTTCTTC
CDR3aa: CASSYSGGPYNEQFF

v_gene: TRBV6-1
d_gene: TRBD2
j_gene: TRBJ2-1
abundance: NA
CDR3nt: TGTGCCAGCAGTGAAGTAGCGGGGGGGGGTGTAAACTCGTTCTTC
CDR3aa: CASSEVAGGGVNSFF

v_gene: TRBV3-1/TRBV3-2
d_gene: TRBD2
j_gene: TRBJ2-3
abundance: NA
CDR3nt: TGTGCCAGCAGCCAAGTCAGGACTAGCGGACCTACAGATACGCAGTATTTT
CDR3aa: CASSQVRTSGPTDTQYF

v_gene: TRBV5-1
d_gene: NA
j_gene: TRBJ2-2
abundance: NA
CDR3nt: TGCGCCAGCAGCTTAATAGGGAACACCGGGGAGCTGTTTTTT
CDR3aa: CASSLIGNTGELFF

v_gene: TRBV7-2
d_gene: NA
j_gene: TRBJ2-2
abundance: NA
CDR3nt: TGTGCCAGCAGCTTAGGTCCCGGCGGGACCGGGGAGCTGTTTTTT
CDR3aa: CASSLGPGGTGELFF

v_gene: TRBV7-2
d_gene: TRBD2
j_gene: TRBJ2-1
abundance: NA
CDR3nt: TGTGCCAGCAGCTTCGGCGGGAGTCCCAATGAGCAGTTCTTC
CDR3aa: CASSFGGSPNEQFF

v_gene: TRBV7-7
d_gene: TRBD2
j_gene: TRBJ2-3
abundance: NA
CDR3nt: TGTGCCAGCAGCCCACTAGCGGGGGTGGCAGATACGCAGTATTTT
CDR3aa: CASSPLAGVADTQYF

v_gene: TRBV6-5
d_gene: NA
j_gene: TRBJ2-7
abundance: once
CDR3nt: TGTGCCAGCATGACCGACGCGCCCTACGAGCAGTACTTC
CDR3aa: CASMTDAPYEQYF

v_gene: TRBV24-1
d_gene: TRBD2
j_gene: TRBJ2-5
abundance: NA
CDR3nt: TGTGCCACCAGTGATTCCCGACTAGCGCCCCAAGAGACCCAGTACTTC
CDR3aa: CATSDSRLAPQETQYF

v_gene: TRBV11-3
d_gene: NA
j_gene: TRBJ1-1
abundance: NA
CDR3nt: TGTGCCAGCAGCCGAGGGACGGGGAACACTGAAGCTTTCTTT
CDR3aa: CASSRGTGNTEAFF

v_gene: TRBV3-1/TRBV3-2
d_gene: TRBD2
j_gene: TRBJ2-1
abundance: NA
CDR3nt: TGTGCCAGCAGCCAAGAGACCCCCATCGCGGGAGAGGACAATGAGCAGTTCTTC
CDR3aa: CASSQETPIAGEDNEQFF

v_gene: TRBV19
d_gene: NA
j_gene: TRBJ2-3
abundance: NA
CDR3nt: TGTGCCAGTAGGACTAGGGGGGGGATAGATACGCAGTATTTT
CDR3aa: CASRTRGGIDTQYF